This entry concerns a single TCR beta chain. Its specificity is not known. The libraries of TRB cDNA were constructed through 5' RACE using UMI labels. Following a re-call of the 5' RACE reads, TCRdb has one entry per CDR3 protein and lacks DNA. Its listing shows about 120,000 distinct CDR3 sequences. This sample is drawn from a study of CXCR3-negative and CXCR3-positive naive CD8 T cells. Whole-study results and caveats: With surface CD5 comparable between naive subsets, TCR strength was estimated using properties derived from the TRB CDR3. Fresh PBMCs served for most assays, and CXCR3 expression fell partially after cryopreservation. For CXCR3-positive naive cells, TRB CDR3s were more hydrophobic than those of CXCR3-negative naive cells.

Per germline, CDR1 ENHRY and CDR2 SYGVKD. CDR3 length: 13 residues. Sequencing was performed on naive CXCR3+ CD8+ T cells from blood. Subset indicated: CD45RO-CCR7+CD27+CD95- naive CD8+ T cells expressing CXCR3 (TNR3+). This chain links TRBV10-3 with TRBJ1-1. This TCR derives from a human donor in good health. Some clones in this sample may be carry-over from other donors' samples. CDR3 protein: CAISDREGWEAFF.